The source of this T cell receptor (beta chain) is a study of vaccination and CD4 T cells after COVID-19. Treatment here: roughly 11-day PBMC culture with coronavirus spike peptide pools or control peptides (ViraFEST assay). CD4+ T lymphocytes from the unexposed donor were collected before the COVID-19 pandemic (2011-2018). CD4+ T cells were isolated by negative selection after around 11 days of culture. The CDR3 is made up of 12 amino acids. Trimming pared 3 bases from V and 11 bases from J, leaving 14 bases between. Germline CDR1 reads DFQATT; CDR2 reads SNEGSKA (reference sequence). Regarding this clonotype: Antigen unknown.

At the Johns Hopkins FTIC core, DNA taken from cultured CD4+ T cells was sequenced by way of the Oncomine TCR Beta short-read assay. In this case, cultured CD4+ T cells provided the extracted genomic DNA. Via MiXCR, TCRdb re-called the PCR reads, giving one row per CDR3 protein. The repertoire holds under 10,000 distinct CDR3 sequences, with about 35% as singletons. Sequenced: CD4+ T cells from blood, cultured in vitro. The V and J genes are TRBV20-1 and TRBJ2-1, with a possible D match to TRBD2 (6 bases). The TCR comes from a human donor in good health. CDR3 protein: CSARAGLIKQFF. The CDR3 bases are TGCAGTGCTAGGGCGGGGTTAATCAAGCAGTTCTTC.